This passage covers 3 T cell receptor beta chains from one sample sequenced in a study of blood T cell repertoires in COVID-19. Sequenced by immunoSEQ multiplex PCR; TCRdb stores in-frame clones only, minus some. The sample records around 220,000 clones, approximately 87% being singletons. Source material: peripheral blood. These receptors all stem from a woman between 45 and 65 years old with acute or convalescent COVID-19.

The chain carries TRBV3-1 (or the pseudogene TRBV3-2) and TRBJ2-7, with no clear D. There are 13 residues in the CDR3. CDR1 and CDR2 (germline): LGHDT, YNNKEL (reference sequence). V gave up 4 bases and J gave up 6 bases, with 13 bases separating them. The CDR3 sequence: CASSLGHPGEQYF. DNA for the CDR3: TGTGCCAGCAGCCTGGGCCACCCTGGCGAGCAGTACTTC.

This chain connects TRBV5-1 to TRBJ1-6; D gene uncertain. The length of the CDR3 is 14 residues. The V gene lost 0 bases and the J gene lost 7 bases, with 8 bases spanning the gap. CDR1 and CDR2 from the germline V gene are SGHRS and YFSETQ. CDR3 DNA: TGCGCCAGCAGCTTGGACGGGGAGAATTCACCCCTCCACTTT. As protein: CASSLDGENSPLHF.

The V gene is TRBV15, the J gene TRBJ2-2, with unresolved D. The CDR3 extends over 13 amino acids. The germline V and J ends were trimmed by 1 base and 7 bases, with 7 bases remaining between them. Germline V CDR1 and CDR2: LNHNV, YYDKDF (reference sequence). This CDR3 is CATSRVSGGELFF. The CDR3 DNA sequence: TGTGCCACCAGCAGAGTGTCGGGCGGGGAGCTGTTTTTT.